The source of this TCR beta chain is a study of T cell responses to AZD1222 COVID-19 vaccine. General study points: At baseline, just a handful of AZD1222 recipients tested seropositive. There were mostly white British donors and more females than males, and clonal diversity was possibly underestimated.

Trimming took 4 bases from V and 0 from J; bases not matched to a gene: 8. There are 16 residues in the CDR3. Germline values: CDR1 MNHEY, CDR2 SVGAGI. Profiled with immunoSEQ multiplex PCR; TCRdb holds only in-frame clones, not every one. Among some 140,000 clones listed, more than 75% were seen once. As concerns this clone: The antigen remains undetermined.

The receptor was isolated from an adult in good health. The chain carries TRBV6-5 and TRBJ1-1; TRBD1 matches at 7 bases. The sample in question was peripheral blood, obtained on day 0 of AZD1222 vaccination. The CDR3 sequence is CASSLDRWAMNTEAFF. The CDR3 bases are TGTGCCAGCAGTTTGGACAGGTGGGCCATGAACACTGAAGCTTTCTTT.